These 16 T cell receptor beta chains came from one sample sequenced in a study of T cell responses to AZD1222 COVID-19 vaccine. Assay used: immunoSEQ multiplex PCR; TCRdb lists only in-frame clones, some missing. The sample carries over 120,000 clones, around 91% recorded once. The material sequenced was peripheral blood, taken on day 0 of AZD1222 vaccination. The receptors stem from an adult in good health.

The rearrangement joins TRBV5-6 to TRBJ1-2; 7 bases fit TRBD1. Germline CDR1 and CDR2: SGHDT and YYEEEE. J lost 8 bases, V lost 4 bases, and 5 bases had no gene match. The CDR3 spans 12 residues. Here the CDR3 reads CASSIGGGGYTF. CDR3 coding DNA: TGTGCCAGCAGCATAGGGGGCGGAGGCTACACCTTC.

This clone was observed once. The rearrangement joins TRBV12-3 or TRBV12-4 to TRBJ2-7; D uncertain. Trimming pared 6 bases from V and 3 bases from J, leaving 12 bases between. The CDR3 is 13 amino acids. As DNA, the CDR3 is TGTGCCAGCAGCCTACCCCACGGCTACGAGCAGTACTTC. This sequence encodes CASSLPHGYEQYF.

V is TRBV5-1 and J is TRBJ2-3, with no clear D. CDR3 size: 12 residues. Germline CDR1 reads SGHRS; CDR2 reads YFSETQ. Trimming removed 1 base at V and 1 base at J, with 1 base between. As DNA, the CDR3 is TGCGCCAGCAGCTTGCGCACAGATACGCAGTATTTT. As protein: CASSLRTDTQYF.

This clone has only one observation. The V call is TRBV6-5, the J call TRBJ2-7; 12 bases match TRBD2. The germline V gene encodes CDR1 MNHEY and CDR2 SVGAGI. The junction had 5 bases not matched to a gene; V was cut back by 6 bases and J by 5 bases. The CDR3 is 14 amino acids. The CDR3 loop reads CASRGLAGGNEQYF. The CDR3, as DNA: TGTGCCAGCAGAGGTCTAGCGGGAGGGAACGAGCAGTACTTC.

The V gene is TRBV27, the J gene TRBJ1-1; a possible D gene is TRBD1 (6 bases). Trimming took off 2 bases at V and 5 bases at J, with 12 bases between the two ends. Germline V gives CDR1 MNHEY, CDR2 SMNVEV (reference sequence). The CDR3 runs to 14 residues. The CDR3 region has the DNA TGTGCCAGCAGTTTAGCCTCCACAGGGACTGAAGCTTTCTTT. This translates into CASSLASTGTEAFF.

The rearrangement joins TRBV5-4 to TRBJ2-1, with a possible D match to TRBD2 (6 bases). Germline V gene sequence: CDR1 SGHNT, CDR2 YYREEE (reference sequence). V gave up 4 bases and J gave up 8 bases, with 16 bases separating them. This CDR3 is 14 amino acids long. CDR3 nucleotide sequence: TGTGCCAGCAGCCCCCGAGGAGGGGTACATGAGCAGTTCTTC. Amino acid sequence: CASSPRGGVHEQFF.

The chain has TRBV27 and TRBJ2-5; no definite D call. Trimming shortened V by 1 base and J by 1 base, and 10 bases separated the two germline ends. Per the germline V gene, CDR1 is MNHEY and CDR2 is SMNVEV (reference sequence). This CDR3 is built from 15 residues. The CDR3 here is CASSLYSDPQETQYF. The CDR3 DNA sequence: TGTGCCAGCAGTTTATATTCAGACCCCCAAGAGACCCAGTACTTC.

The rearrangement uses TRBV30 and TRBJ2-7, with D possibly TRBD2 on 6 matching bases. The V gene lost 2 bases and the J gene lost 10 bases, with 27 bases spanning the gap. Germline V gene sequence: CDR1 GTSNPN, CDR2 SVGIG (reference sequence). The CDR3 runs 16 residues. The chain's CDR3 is CAWSRLLSRGSWIQYF. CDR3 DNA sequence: TGTGCCTGGAGTCGCCTCTTATCGCGGGGATCTTGGATCCAGTACTTC.

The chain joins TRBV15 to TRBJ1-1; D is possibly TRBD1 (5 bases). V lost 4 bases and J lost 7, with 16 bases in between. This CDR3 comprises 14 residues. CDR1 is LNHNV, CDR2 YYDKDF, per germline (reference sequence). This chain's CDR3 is CATSIGRGAFEAFF. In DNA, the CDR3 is TGTGCCACCAGCATCGGAAGGGGCGCTTTTGAAGCTTTCTTT.

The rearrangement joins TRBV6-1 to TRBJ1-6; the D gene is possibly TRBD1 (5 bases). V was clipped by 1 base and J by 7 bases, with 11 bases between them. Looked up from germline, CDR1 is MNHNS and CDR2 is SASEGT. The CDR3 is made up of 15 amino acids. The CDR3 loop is CASSEVAGINSPLHF. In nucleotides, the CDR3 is TGTGCCAGCAGTGAAGTGGCAGGGATCAATTCACCCCTCCACTTT.

The CDR3 DNA sequence: TGTGCCAGCAGCATGTGGAAGAACACCGGGGAGCTGTTTTTT. Translation: CASSMWKNTGELFF. This sequence joins TRBV9 and TRBJ2-2; D is uncertain. CDR1 is SGDLS, CDR2 YYNGEE, per germline. The CDR3 spans 14 residues. Trimming cost V 4 bases and J 1 base, with 8 bases left between them.

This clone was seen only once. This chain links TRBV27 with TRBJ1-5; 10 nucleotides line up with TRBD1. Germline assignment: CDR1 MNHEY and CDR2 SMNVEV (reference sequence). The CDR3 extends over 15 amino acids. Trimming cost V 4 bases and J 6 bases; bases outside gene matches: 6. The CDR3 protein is CASSSTGGLSQPQHF. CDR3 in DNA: TGTGCCAGCAGTTCGACAGGGGGCTTGAGTCAGCCCCAGCATTTT.

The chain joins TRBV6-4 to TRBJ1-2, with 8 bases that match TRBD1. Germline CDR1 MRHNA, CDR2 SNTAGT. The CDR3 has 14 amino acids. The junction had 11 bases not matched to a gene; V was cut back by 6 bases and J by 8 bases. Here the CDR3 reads CASSNQGQGGGYTF. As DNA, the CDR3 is TGTGCCAGCAGCAACCAAGGACAGGGTGGCGGCTACACCTTC.

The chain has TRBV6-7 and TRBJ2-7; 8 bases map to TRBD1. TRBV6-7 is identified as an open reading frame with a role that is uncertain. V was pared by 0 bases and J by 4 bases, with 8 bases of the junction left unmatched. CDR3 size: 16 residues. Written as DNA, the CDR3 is TGTGCCAGCAGTTACTCGTTAGGGACAGGACTTTACGAGCAGTACTTC. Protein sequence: CASSYSLGTGLYEQYF.

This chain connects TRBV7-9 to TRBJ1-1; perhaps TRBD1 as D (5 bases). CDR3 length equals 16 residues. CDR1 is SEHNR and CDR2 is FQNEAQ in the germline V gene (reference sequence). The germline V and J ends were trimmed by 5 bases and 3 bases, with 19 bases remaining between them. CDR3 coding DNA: TGTGCCAGCAGCCCTCTAGGAGGGGTGAAGGACACTGAAGCTTTCTTT. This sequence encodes CASSPLGGVKDTEAFF.

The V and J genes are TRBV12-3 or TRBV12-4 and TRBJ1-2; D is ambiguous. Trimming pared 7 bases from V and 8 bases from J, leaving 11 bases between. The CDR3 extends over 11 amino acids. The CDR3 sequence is CASNRGWGYTF. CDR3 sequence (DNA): TGTGCCAGCAACCGGGGTTGGGGCTACACCTTC.